This entry lists 16 T cell receptor beta chains sequenced from one sample in a study of T-cell reconstitution after alpha-beta-depleted transplantation in children. Unique molecular identifiers featured in how the TCRbeta library was prepared. Using its own MiXCR run on the PCR reads, TCRdb lists one record per CDR3 protein. The profile shows about 200,000 distinct CDR3 sequences, 6.6% of them singletons. This material consisted of PBMCs, taken before TCRalphabeta/CD19-depleted stem cell transplant. These receptors were collected from a boy aged 2 to 10 with acute lymphoblastic leukemia, due to receive a stem cell transplant.

This clonotype showed up many times. This chain links TRBV4-2 with TRBJ2-5; D is possibly TRBD1 (5 bases). The V end was cut by 8 bases, the J end by 5 bases, with 15 bases between. Germline CDR1 and CDR2: LGHNA and YNFKEQ. This CDR3 contains 13 residues. CDR3 region: CASLGARRETQYF. In nucleotides, the CDR3 is TGTGCCAGCTTAGGGGCGCGGCGGGAGACCCAGTACTTC.

This clonotype was recorded a few times. The gene calls are TRBV5-1 and TRBJ1-6; no clear D. This CDR3 is built from 15 residues. Trimming pared 0 bases from V and 0 bases from J, leaving 4 bases between. CDR1 and CDR2 from the germline V gene are SGHRS and YFSETQ. CDR3 bases: TGCGCCAGCAGCTTGGAGAGCTCCTATAATTCACCCCTCCACTTT. This codes for CASSLESSYNSPLHF.

The genes are TRBV12-3 or TRBV12-4 and TRBJ2-1; D is perhaps TRBD1 (5 bases). V was shortened by 4 bases and J by 8 bases, with 15 bases between the two germline ends. The CDR3 sequence is 14 residues long. This CDR3 is CASSWSRGADEQFF. The CDR3 DNA reads TGTGCCAGCAGTTGGTCCCGTGGGGCTGATGAGCAGTTCTTC.

This clonotype was counted ten times or more. The rearrangement links TRBV5-1 to TRBJ2-1, with 8 bases identical to TRBD1. Germline V gene data show CDR1 as SGHRS and CDR2 as YFSETQ. J gave up 0 bases and V 5 bases, and 4 bases lay outside the gene matches. This CDR3 is 15 amino acids long. This chain's CDR3 is CASSEGQDSYNEQFF. DNA for the CDR3: TGCGCCAGCAGTGAGGGACAGGACTCCTACAATGAGCAGTTCTTC.

This clonotype was seen repeatedly, ten times or more. The chain uses TRBV3-1 and TRBJ2-7, with TRBD1 matching 8 bases. Per germline, CDR1 LGHDT and CDR2 YNNKEL (reference sequence). V lost 4 bases to trimming and J lost 4 bases; unmatched junction nucleotides: 3. The CDR3 extends over 13 amino acids. The CDR3 loop reads CASSRDRWYEQYF. The CDR3 nucleotides are TGTGCCAGCAGCCGGGACAGGTGGTACGAGCAGTACTTC.

This clonotype has ten or more counts. The V gene is TRBV7-2, the J gene TRBJ2-3; 8 nucleotides line up with TRBD2. Germline V lookup: CDR1 SGHTA, CDR2 FQGNSA. J was trimmed by 1 base and V by 4 bases; bases with no gene match: 10. The CDR3 length is 17 residues. The CDR3 region is CASSSVRGGVGTDTQYF. The CDR3 nucleotides read TGTGCCAGCAGCTCAGTTCGGGGGGGCGTTGGCACAGATACGCAGTATTTT.

CDR3 amino acids: CASSPGITYEQYF. CDR3 coding DNA: TGTGCCAGCAGCCCCGGGATCACCTACGAGCAGTACTTC. The genes are TRBV28 and TRBJ2-7, with a possible D match to TRBD2 (5 bases). Germline values: CDR1 MDHEN, CDR2 SYDVKM. Trimming removed 6 bases from V and 2 bases from J, with 11 bases in between. The CDR3 has 13 residues.

This clonotype was found many times. Relative to the germline gene, one junction end is altered; a read error may explain this. V usage is TRBV20-1 and J usage is TRBJ1-6; possibly TRBD1 for D (5 bases). The CDR3 runs 16 residues. The germline CDR1 and CDR2 sequences are DFQATT and SNEGSKA (reference sequence). For the CDR3, the DNA is TGCAGTGCCGAACTCAGGGTATTGGGGATCGGTTCACCCCTTCACTTT. This codes for CSAELRVLGIGSPLHF.

This clonotype was counted between two and nine times. V is TRBV14 and J is TRBJ1-1; possible D gene TRBD1, 5 bases. V lost 5 bases, J lost 0 bases, and 19 bases lay in between. The germline V gene has CDR1 SGHDN and CDR2 FVKESK. This CDR3 comprises 17 residues. The chain's CDR3 is CASSGDDLWPLNTEAFF. For the CDR3, the DNA is TGTGCCAGCAGCGGGGACGACCTGTGGCCCTTGAACACTGAAGCTTTCTTT.

This clonotype occurred a few times. The V call is TRBV27, the J call TRBJ1-4; D ambiguous. V lost 5 bases and J 7 bases, leaving 14 bases between the germline ends. This CDR3 region has 14 residues. The V gene's germline CDR1 is MNHEY and CDR2 SMNVEV (reference sequence). This chain's CDR3 is CASSRMPAREKLFF. The DNA for the CDR3 is TGTGCCAGCAGTCGTATGCCAGCTCGTGAAAAACTGTTTTTT. Filled out from reference TRBV27 and TRBJ1-4, the complete variable domain reads EAQVTQNPRYLITVTGKKLTVTCSQNMNHEYMSWYRQDPGLGLRQIYYSMNVEVTDKGDVPEGYKVSRKEKRNFPLILESPSPNQTSLYFCASSRMPAREKLFFGSGTQLSVL.

Many counts were recorded for this clonotype. This rearrangement joins TRBV5-6 to TRBJ2-2; TRBD2 matches 8 bases. The CDR3 loop spans 14 amino acids. Trimming took 3 bases from V and 4 from J; bases not matched to a gene: 2. Germline-derived CDR1 and CDR2 are SGHDT and YYEEEE. CDR3 sequence (DNA): TGTGCCAGCAGCTCAGGGACTAGCACCGGGGAGCTGTTTTTT. Translating it yields CASSSGTSTGELFF.

This chain uses TRBV27 with TRBJ2-1, with D perhaps TRBD1 or TRBD2 (5 bases each). This CDR3 contains 15 residues. In germline, CDR1 is MNHEY, CDR2 SMNVEV (reference sequence). Trimming took 8 bases from V and 7 from J, leaving 21 bases between them. The CDR3 DNA is TGTGCCAGCTGGGGGTTGGGAACCCTCTGGAATGAGCAGTTCTTC. This sequence encodes CASWGLGTLWNEQFF.

This sequence joins TRBV6-5 and TRBJ2-7; the D gene could be TRBD1 or TRBD2 (6 bases each). The CDR3 totals 15 residues. Trimming removed 6 bases from V and 2 bases from J, with 17 bases in between. Germline loops: CDR1 MNHEY, CDR2 SVGAGI. CDR3 residues: CASRPSGGTTYEQYF. The CDR3 DNA reads as TGTGCCAGCAGACCCAGCGGCGGGACAACCTACGAGCAGTACTTC.

This clonotype was counted at least ten times. The chain uses TRBV24-1 and TRBJ2-3; TRBD1 matches at 9 bases. CDR3 length equals 16 residues. V gave up 4 bases and J gave up 5 bases; unmatched junction bases: 9. The V gene's germline CDR1 is KGHDR and CDR2 SFDVKD. This CDR3 reads CATSDPRQGVQDTQYF. CDR3 coding DNA: TGTGCCACCAGTGACCCCAGACAGGGGGTACAAGATACGCAGTATTTT.

This clonotype was seen at least ten times. The gene calls are TRBV28 and TRBJ1-3; no clear D gene. The CDR3 loop spans 16 amino acids. The V gene lost 3 bases and the J gene lost 0 bases, with 12 bases spanning the gap. Germline V gives CDR1 MDHEN, CDR2 SYDVKM. Written as DNA, the CDR3 is TGTGCCAGCAGTTTGACGAGGCAGTACTCTGGAAACACCATATATTTT. Protein: CASSLTRQYSGNTIYF.

This clonotype was counted ten times or more. The rearrangement links TRBV28 to TRBJ2-7, with TRBD1 identical over 8 bases. V shed 2 bases, J shed 5 bases, and the junction held 8 bases outside the gene matches. The CDR3 is made up of 15 amino acids. CDR1 is MDHEN, CDR2 SYDVKM, per germline. The CDR3 coding sequence is TGTGCCAGCAGTTTACCCAGGGGGCCATTACACGAGCAGTACTTC. As protein: CASSLPRGPLHEQYF.